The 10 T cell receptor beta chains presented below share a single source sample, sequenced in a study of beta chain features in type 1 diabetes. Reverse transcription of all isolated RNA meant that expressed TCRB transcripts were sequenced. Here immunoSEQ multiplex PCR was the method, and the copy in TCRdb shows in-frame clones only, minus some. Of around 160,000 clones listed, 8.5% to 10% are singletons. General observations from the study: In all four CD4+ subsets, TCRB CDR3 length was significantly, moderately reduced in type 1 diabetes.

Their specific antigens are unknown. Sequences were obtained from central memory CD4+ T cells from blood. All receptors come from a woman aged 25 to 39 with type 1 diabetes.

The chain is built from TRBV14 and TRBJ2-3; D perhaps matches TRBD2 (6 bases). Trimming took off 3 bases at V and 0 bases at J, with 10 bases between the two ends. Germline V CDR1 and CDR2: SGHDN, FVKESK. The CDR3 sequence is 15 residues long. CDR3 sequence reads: CASSHLAQSTDTQYF. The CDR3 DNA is TGTGCCAGCAGCCATCTAGCGCAGAGCACAGATACGCAGTATTTT.

For the CDR3, the DNA is TGTGCCTCGCAGGGGACTAGCTCCTACAATGAGCAGTTCTTC. Translation gives CASQGTSSYNEQFF. The chain couples TRBV30 to TRBJ2-1, with 8 bases identical to TRBD2. V dropped 7 bases and J dropped 0; count of bases not matched to a gene: 5. The CDR3 contains 14 residues. The V gene's germline CDR1 is GTSNPN and CDR2 SVGIG (reference sequence).

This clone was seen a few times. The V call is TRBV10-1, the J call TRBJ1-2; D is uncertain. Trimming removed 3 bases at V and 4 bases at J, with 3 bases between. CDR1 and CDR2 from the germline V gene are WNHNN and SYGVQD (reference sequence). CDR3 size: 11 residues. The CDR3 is CASSDGYGYTF. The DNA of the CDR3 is TGCGCCAGCAGTGACGGCTATGGCTACACCTTC.

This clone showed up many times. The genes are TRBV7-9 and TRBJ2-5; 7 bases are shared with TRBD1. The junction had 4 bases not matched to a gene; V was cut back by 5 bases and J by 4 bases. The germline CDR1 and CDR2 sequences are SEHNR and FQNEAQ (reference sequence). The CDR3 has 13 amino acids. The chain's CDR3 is CASSPNRGETQYF. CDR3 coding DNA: TGTGCCAGCAGCCCGAACAGGGGAGAGACCCAGTACTTC.

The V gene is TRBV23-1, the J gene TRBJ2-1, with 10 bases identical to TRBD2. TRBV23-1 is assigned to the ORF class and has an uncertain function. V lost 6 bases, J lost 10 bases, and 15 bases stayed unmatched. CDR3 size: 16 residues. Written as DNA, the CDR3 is TGCGCCAGCAGGGACCGTAGCGGGAGGCCCGAGGGAGAGCAGTTCTTC. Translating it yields CASRDRSGRPEGEQFF.

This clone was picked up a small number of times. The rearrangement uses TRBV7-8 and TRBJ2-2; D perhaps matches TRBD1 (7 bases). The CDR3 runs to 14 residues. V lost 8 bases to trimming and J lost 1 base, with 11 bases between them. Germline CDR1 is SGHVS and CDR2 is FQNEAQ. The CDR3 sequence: CASVQGGNTGELFF. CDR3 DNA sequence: TGTGCCAGCGTCCAGGGGGGGAACACCGGGGAGCTGTTTTTT.

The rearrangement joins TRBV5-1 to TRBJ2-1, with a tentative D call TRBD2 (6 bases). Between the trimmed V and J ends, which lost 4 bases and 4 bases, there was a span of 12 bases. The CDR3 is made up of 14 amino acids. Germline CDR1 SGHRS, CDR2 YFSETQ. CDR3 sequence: CASSEDYRYNEQFF. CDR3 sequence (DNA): TGCGCCAGCAGCGAGGACTACCGATACAATGAGCAGTTCTTC.

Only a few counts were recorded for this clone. CDR3 protein: CASSLVPGSYNEQFF. In DNA, the CDR3 is TGCGCCAGCAGCTTGGTCCCCGGGTCCTACAATGAGCAGTTCTTC. This chain joins TRBV5-1 and TRBJ2-1; D remains unclear. The CDR3 runs to 15 residues. Trimming took off 0 bases at V and 1 base at J, with 8 bases between the two ends. Germline loops: CDR1 SGHRS, CDR2 YFSETQ.

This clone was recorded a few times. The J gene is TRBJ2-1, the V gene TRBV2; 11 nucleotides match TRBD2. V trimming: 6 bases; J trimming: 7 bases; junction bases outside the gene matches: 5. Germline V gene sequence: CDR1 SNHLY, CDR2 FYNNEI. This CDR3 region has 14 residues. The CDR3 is CASSTSGRGNEQFF. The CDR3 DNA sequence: TGTGCCAGCAGCACTAGCGGGAGAGGGAATGAGCAGTTCTTC.

Here the CDR3 reads CASSLSTGKAYEQYF. The CDR3 DNA reads as TGCGCCAGCAGCCTATCGACAGGGAAAGCCTACGAGCAGTACTTC. The chain combines TRBV5-1 with TRBJ2-7, with TRBD1 matching 7 bases. This CDR3 has 15 residues. Germline V gene sequence: CDR1 SGHRS, CDR2 YFSETQ. The V gene end was trimmed by 4 bases and the J gene end by 2 bases; junction bases not matched to a gene: 9.